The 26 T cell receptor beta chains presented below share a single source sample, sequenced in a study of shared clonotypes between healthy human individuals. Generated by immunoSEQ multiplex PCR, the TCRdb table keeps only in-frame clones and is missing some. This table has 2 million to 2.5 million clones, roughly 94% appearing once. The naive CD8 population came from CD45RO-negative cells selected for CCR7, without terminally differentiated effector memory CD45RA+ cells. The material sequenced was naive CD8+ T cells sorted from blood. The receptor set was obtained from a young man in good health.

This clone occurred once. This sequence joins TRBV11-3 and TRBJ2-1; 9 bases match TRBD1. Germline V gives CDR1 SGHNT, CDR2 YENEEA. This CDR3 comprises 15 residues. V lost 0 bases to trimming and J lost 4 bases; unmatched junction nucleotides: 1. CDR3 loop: CASSLEDRGYNEQFF. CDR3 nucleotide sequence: TGTGCCAGCAGCTTAGAGGACAGGGGTTACAATGAGCAGTTCTTC. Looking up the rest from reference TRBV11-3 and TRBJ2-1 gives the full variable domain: EAGVVQSPRYKIIEKKQPVAFWCNPISGHNTLYWYLQNLGQGPELLIRYENEEAVDDSQLPKDRFSAERLKGVDSTLKIQPAELGDSAVYLCASSLEDRGYNEQFFGPGTRLTVL.

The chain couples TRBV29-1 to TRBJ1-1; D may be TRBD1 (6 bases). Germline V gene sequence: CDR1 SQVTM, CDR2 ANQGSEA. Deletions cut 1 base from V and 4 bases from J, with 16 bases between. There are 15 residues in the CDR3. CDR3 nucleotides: TGCAGCGTTGAAGGGCGCCAGGGGATGAGCACTGAAGCTTTCTTT. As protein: CSVEGRQGMSTEAFF.

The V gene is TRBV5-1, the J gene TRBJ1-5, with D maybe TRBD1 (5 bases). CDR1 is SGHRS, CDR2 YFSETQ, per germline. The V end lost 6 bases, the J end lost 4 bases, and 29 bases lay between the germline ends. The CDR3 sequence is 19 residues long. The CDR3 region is CASKTALEPRTFWNQPQHF. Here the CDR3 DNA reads TGCGCCAGCAAGACAGCGTTGGAGCCAAGGACTTTTTGGAATCAGCCCCAGCATTTT.

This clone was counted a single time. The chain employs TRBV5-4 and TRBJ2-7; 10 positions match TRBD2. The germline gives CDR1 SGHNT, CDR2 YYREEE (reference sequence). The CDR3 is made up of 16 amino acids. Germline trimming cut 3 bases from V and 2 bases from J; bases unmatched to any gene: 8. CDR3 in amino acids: CASSSFNSGGAYEQYF. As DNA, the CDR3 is TGTGCCAGCAGCTCCTTCAACAGCGGGGGGGCCTACGAGCAGTACTTC.

The chain's CDR3 is CASSGVSGAGGYTF. The CDR3 DNA is TGTGCCAGCAGTGGGGTTTCAGGGGCTGGTGGCTACACCTTC. J is TRBJ1-2 and V is TRBV2, with TRBD1 as a possible D gene (6 bases). In germline, CDR1 is SNHLY, CDR2 FYNNEI. Deletions cut 4 bases from V and 7 bases from J, with 16 bases between. This CDR3 contains 14 residues.

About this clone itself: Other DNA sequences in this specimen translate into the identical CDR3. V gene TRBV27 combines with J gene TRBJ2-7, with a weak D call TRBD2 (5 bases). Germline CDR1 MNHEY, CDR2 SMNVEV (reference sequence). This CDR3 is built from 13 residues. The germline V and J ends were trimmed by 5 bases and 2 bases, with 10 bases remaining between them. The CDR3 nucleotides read TGTGCCAGCAGTCTCCGGGGTCCCTACGAGCAGTACTTC. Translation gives CASSLRGPYEQYF.

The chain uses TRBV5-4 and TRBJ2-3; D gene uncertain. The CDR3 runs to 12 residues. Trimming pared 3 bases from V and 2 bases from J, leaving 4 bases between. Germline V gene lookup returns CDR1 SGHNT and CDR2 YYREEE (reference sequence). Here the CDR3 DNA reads TGTGCCAGCAGCTCAGACACAGATACGCAGTATTTT. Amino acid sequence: CASSSDTDTQYF.

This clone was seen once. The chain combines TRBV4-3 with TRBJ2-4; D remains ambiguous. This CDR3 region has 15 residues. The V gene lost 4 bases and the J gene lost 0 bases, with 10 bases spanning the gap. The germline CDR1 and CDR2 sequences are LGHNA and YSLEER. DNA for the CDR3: TGCGCCAGCAGCCCAGTTGCCTTAGCCAAAAACATTCAGTACTTC. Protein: CASSPVALAKNIQYF.

In DNA, the CDR3 is TGTGCCAGCAGCCCGGGACAGGGGATCGCTGGAAACACCATATATTTT. This encodes CASSPGQGIAGNTIYF. J is TRBJ1-3 and V is TRBV7-9; TRBD1 aligns across 10 bases. The CDR3 runs 16 residues. Germline lookup yields CDR1 SEHNR and CDR2 FQNEAQ (reference sequence). The V and J ends lost 5 bases and 2 bases, in that order; junction bases with no gene match: 6. The whole variable domain, filled in from reference TRBV7-9 and TRBJ1-3, reads DTGVSQNPRHKITKRGQNVTFRCDPISEHNRLYWYRQTLGQGPEFLTYFQNEAQLEKSRLLSDRFSAERPKGSFSTLEIQRTEQGDSAMYLCASSPGQGIAGNTIYFGEGSWLTVV.

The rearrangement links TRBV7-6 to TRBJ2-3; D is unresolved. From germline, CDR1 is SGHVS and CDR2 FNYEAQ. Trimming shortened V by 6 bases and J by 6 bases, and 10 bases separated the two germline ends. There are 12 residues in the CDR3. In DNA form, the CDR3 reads TGTGCCAGCAGTTTGGGCGACGATACGCAGTATTTT. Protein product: CASSLGDDTQYF.

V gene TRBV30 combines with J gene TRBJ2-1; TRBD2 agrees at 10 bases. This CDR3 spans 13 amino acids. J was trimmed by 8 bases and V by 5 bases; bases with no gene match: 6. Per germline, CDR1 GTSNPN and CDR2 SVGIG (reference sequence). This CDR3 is CAWATLAGDEQFF. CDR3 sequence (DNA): TGTGCCTGGGCCACTCTAGCGGGAGATGAGCAGTTCTTC.

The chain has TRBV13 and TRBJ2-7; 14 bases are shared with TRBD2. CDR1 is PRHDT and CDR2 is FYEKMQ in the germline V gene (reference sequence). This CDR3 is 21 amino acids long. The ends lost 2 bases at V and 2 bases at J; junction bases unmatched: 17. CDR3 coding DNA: TGTGCCAGCAGCTTAAGTCCCCCGGGACTAGCGGGGGAGCATGGGACCTACGAGCAGTACTTC. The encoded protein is CASSLSPPGLAGEHGTYEQYF.

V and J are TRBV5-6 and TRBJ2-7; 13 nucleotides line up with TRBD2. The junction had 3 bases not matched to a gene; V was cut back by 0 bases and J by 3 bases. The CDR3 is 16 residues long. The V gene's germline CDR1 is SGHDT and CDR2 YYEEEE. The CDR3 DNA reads TGTGCCAGCAGCTTGGCGGGACTAGCGGGACTCTACGAGCAGTACTTC. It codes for CASSLAGLAGLYEQYF.

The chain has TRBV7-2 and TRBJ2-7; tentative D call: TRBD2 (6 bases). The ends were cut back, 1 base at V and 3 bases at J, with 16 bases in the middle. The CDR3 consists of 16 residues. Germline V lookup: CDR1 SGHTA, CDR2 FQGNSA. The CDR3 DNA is TGTGCCAGCAGCTTAGATCGAGTTAGCGGACACTACGAGCAGTACTTC. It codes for CASSLDRVSGHYEQYF.

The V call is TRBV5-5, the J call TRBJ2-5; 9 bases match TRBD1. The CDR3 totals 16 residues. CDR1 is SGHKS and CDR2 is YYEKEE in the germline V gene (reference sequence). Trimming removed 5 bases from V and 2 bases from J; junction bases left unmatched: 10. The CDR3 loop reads CASRVITGGLQETQYF. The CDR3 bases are TGTGCCAGCAGGGTAATTACAGGGGGCCTGCAAGAGACCCAGTACTTC.

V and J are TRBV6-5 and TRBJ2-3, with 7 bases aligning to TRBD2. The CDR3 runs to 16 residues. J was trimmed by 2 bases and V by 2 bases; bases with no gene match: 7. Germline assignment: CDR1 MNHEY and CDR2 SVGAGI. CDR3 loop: CASSYEPSGLTDTQYF. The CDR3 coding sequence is TGTGCCAGCAGTTACGAGCCTAGCGGACTCACAGATACGCAGTATTTT.

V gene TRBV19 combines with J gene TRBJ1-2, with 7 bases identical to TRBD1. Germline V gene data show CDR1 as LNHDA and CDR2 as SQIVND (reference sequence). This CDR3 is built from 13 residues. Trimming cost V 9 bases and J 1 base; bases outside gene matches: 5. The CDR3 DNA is TGTGCCAGCAGACAGGGTTTTAACTATGGCTACACCTTC. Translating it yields CASRQGFNYGYTF.

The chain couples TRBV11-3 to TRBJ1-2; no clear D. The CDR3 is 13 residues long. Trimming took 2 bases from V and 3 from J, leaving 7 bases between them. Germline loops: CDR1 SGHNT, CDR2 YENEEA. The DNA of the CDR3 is TGTGCCAGCAGCTTACCCAACCACTATGGCTACACCTTC. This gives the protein CASSLPNHYGYTF.

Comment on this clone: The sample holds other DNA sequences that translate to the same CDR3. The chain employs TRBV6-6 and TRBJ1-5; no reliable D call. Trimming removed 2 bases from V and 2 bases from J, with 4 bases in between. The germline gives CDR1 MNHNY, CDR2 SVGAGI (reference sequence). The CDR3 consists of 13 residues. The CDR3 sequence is CASSYGGNQPQHF. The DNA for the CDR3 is TGTGCCAGCAGTTACGGAGGCAATCAGCCCCAGCATTTT.

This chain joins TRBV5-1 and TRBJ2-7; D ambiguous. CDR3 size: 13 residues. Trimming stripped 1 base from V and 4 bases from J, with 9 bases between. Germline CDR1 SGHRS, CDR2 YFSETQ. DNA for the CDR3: TGCGCCAGCAGCTTGCAAAGTTTGTACGAGCAGTACTTC. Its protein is CASSLQSLYEQYF.

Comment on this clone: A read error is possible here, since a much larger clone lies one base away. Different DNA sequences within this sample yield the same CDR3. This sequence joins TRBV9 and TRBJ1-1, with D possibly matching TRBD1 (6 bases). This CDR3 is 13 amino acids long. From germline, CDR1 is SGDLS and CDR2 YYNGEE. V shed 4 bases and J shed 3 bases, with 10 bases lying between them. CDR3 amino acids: CASSIGGDTEAFF. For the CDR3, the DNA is TGTGCCAGCAGCATAGGGGGAGACACTGAAGCTTTCTTT.

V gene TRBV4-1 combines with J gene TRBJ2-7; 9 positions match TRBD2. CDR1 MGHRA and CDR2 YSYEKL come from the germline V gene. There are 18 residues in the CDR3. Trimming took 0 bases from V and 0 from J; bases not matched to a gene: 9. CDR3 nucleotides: TGCGCCAGCAGCCAAGATAGTTGGCTAGCGGGGTCCTCCTACGAGCAGTACTTC. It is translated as CASSQDSWLAGSSYEQYF.

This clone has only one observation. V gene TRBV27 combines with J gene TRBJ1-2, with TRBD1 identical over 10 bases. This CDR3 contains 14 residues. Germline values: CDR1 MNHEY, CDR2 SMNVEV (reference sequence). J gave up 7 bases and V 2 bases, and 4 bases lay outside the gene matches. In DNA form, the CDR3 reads TGTGCCAGCAGTTTAACCGGACAGGGGGGTGGCTACACCTTC. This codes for CASSLTGQGGGYTF.

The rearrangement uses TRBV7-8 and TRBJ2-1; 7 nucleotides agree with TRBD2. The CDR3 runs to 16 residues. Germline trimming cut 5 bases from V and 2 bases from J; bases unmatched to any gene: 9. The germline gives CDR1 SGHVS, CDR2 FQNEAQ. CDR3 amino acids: CASSPGEGGPYNEQFF. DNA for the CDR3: TGTGCCAGCAGCCCGGGTGAGGGAGGGCCCTACAATGAGCAGTTCTTC.

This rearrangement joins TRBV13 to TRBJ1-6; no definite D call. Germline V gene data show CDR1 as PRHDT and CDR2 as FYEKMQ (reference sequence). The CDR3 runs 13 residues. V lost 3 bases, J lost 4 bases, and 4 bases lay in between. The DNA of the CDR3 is TGTGCCAGCAGCTTGGGTTATAATTCACCCCTCCACTTT. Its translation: CASSLGYNSPLHF.

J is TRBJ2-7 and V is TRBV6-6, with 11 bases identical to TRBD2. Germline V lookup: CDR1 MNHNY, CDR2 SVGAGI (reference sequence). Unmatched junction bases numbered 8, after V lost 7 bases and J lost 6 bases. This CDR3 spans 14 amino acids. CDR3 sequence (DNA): TGTGCCAGCAAACCGGGACTAGCGGAATTCGAGCAGTACTTC. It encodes CASKPGLAEFEQYF.